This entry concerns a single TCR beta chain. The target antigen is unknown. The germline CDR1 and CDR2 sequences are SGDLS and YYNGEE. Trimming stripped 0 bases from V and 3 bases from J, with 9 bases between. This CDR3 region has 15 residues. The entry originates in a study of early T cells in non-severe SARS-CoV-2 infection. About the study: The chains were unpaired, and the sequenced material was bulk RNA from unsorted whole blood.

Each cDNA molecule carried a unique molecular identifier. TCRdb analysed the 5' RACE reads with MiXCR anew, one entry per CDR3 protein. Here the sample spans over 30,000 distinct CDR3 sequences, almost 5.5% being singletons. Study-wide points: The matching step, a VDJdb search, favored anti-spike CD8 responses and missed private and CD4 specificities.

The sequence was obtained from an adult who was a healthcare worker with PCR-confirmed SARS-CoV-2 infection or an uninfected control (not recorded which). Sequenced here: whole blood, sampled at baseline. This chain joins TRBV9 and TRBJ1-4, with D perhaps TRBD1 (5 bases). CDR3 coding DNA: TGTGCCAGCAGCGTAGCCGGGGCTTCTAATGAAAAACTGTTTTTT. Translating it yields CASSVAGASNEKLFF.